The rows below give T cell receptor beta chains drawn from one sample of a study of blood T cell repertoires in COVID-19. Only in-frame clones appear in the TCRdb table, and some are missing; sequencing was by immunoSEQ multiplex PCR. This table holds about 73,000 clones, 82% found once. Sequences were obtained from peripheral blood. All receptors come from a woman in her sixties with acute or convalescent COVID-19. Both conserved end residues are part of each CDR3. The D gene is left open where the match is weak. Not every row has a clone size; where given, it reads once, few, many or a size class.

j_call clone_size v_call d_call cdr3_aa cdr3_nt
TRBJ2-1 . TRBV5-1 TRBD2 CASSPTLAGAGVEQFF TGCGCCAGCAGCCCTACTCTAGCGGGGGCGGGGGTTGAGCAGTTCTTC
TRBJ1-6 . TRBV28 TRBD1 CASSPGQGFSPLHF TGTGCCAGCAGCCCGGGACAGGGTTTTTCACCCCTCCACTTT
TRBJ1-2 . TRBV20-1 . CSASQGIGYTF TGCAGTGCTAGCCAGGGTATCGGCTACACCTTC
TRBJ2-3 . TRBV3-1/TRBV3-2 TRBD1 CASSRDRRTDTQYF TGTGCCAGCAGTCGGGACAGGAGGACAGATACGCAGTATTTT
TRBJ1-1 . TRBV11-1 TRBD1 CASSSDRVTEAFF TGTGCCAGCAGCTCGGACAGGGTCACTGAAGCTTTCTTT
TRBJ2-7 . TRBV5-1 TRBD1 CASSLVGGTAYEQYF TGCGCCAGCAGCTTGGTGGGTGGGACAGCCTACGAGCAGTACTTC
TRBJ1-6 . TRBV30 . CAWSARGTNNSPLHF TGTGCCTGGAGCGCTAGGGGGACTAATAATTCACCCCTCCACTTT
TRBJ1-1 . TRBV18 . CASSPPLNTEAFF TGTGCCAGCTCACCACCATTAAACACTGAAGCTTTCTTT
TRBJ2-3 . TRBV6-5 TRBD2 CASLVAGGEDTQYF TGTGCCAGTCTCGTAGCGGGAGGGGAAGATACGCAGTATTTT
TRBJ1-6 . TRBV10-3 TRBD1 CAIRGTGDNSPLHF TGTGCCATCAGGGGGACAGGAGATAATTCACCCCTCCACTTT
TRBJ1-2 . TRBV12-3/TRBV12-4 . CASTQRRDHGYTF TGTGCCAGCACACAAAGGAGGGATCATGGCTACACCTTC
TRBJ1-5 . TRBV19 TRBD1 CASRRQGLQPQHF TGTGCCAGCCGTAGACAGGGCCTTCAGCCCCAGCATTTT
TRBJ1-6 . TRBV14 . CASRGQNLSPLHF TGTGCCAGCAGAGGACAGAATCTTTCACCCCTCCACTTT
TRBJ2-2 . TRBV2 TRBD2 CASRPTSGGAGELFF TGTGCCAGCAGGCCGACTAGCGGGGGGGCCGGGGAGCTGTTTTTT
TRBJ1-6 . TRBV30 . CAWSYGDYSPLHF TGTGCCTGGAGTTACGGAGATTATTCACCCCTCCACTTT
TRBJ1-1 . TRBV12-5 . CASGLSREAFF TGTGCTAGTGGTTTGAGCAGGGAAGCTTTCTTT
TRBJ1-4 few TRBV5-1 . CASSRSGTSEKLFF TGCGCCAGCAGCCGGTCCGGGACAAGTGAAAAACTGTTTTTT
TRBJ2-3 once TRBV2 TRBD1 CASSDRTGGTDTQYF TGTGCCAGCAGTGATAGGACAGGGGGCACAGATACGCAGTATTTT
TRBJ1-5 . TRBV19 . CASSAERAQPQHF TGTGCCAGTAGTGCCGAGAGGGCTCAGCCCCAGCATTTT
TRBJ1-1 . TRBV2 TRBD1 CASRDGTGGNTEAFF TGTGCCAGCAGGGACGGTACAGGGGGGAACACTGAAGCTTTCTTT
TRBJ2-7 . TRBV3-1/TRBV3-2 TRBD2 CASSFGSSGGEQYF TGTGCCAGCAGCTTTGGGTCTAGCGGGGGAGAGCAGTACTTC
TRBJ1-2 . TRBV19 TRBD1 CASRPPDRGHGYTF TGTGCCAGTAGGCCCCCGGACAGGGGACATGGCTACACCTTC
TRBJ1-5 . TRBV3-1/TRBV3-2 . CASSRGQNNQPQHF TGTGCCAGCAGCCGAGGACAGAATAATCAGCCCCAGCATTTT
TRBJ1-1 few TRBV2 . CASRRQLNTEAFF TGTGCCAGCAGACGACAGTTGAACACTGAAGCTTTCTTT
TRBJ2-5 . TRBV5-6 TRBD1 CASIDRGGETQYF TGTGCCAGCATCGACAGGGGCGGGGAGACCCAGTACTTC
TRBJ2-1 . TRBV6-5 . CASSYMYGNNEQFF TGTGCCAGCAGTTACATGTACGGGAACAATGAGCAGTTCTTC
TRBJ1-6 once TRBV6-4 . CASSAGTTYNSPLHF TGTGCCAGCAGCGCCGGGACAACCTATAATTCACCCCTCCACTTT
TRBJ1-1 . TRBV9 . CASSVRERVTEAFF TGTGCCAGCAGCGTAAGAGAGAGGGTCACTGAAGCTTTCTTT
TRBJ2-1 . TRBV5-1 . CASSVSGSMSYNEQFF TGCGCCAGCAGCGTATCCGGGAGCATGAGTTACAATGAGCAGTTCTTC